These 3 T cell receptor beta chains were all obtained from the same sample, sequenced in a study of cytomegalovirus exposure and HLA in healthy donors. Use of 60 Vbeta and 13 Jbeta primers characterized the PCR. Here immunoSEQ multiplex PCR was the method, and the copy in TCRdb shows in-frame clones only, minus some. Its table lists 200,000 to 250,000 clones. Sequenced input: PBMCs. The source is a woman in her twenties or thirties in good health and CMV-seropositive.

The chain joins TRBV28 to TRBJ1-1; TRBD1 aligns across 11 bases. This CDR3 spans 12 amino acids. Germline-derived CDR1 and CDR2 are MDHEN and SYDVKM. The junction had 3 bases not matched to a gene; V was cut back by 6 bases and J by 9 bases. CDR3 DNA: TGTGCCAGCAGCGGGGACAGGGGGAAAGCTTTCTTT. As protein: CASSGDRGKAFF.

The chain combines TRBV11-2 with TRBJ1-2, with TRBD1 matching 8 bases. J lost 2 bases, V lost 3 bases, and 5 bases had no gene match. The CDR3 spans 15 residues. Germline CDR1 SGHAT, CDR2 FQNNGV. The CDR3 reads CASSLGTGPNYGYTF. Written as DNA, the CDR3 is TGTGCCAGCAGCTTGGGGACAGGACCCAACTATGGCTACACCTTC.

CDR3 DNA sequence: TGTGCCAGCAGCCGAGCAGGGGGATTTGACACAGATACGCAGTATTTT. Translation: CASSRAGGFDTDTQYF. V gene TRBV4-2 combines with J gene TRBJ2-3; 7 positions match TRBD1. Germline V gene sequence: CDR1 LGHNA, CDR2 YNFKEQ. The CDR3 has 16 amino acids. Unmatched junction bases numbered 9, after V lost 4 bases and J lost 2 bases.